The 2 T cell receptor beta chains listed next were all sequenced from one sample in a study of blood T cell repertoires in COVID-19. Method: immunoSEQ multiplex PCR; TCRdb's copy keeps in-frame clones and lacks some. The sample carries around 190,000 clones, about 82% recorded once. Source material: PBMCs or T cells enriched from blood (not recorded which). These receptors all come from a man aged 35 to 55 with acute COVID-19.

J is TRBJ2-1 and V is TRBV3-1 (or the pseudogene TRBV3-2); 9 nucleotides line up with TRBD2. This CDR3 contains 15 residues. Germline assignment: CDR1 LGHDT and CDR2 YNNKEL (reference sequence). V shed 4 bases, J shed 5 bases, and the junction held 6 bases outside the gene matches. DNA of the CDR3: TGTGCCAGCAGCCTTAGCGGGAGACCCCACAATGAGCAGTTCTTC. Its protein product is CASSLSGRPHNEQFF.

The J gene is TRBJ1-5, the V gene TRBV6-6; 8 nucleotides match TRBD1. Germline loops: CDR1 MNHNY, CDR2 SVGAGI (reference sequence). This CDR3 comprises 19 residues. The J segment lost 3 bases and the V segment lost 5 bases, leaving 18 bases of the junction unmatched. CDR3 coding DNA: TGTGCCAGCAGTCCCCACCCGGGGCAACAGGGGGGTTCCAATCAGCCCCAGCATTTT. It specifies CASSPHPGQQGGSNQPQHF.